The TCR beta chain under discussion was sequenced for a study of blood T cells in healthy people across ages. About the research overall: In model experiments, template switching was able to capture about one barcoded beta molecule for every two T cells that were present.

CDR1 is SGHVS and CDR2 is FNYEAQ in the germline V gene. Trimming took 3 bases from V and 4 from J, leaving 12 bases between them. This CDR3 contains 14 residues. General study points: CMV infection status of these donors was not known.

The use of a sample-barcoded 5' primer and a J-beta primer mix characterized a second PCR of roughly 6 to 11 cycles. Each cDNA was tagged by a template-switch adaptor containing 12 random nucleotides. TCRdb called the 5' RACE reads again in MiXCR, with one record for every CDR3 protein. The table lists approximately 1,100,000 distinct CDR3 sequences, more than 35% of them singletons, with approximately 19% in the top ten. Worth noting for this clonotype: Its antigen is as yet unknown.

The sample taken for sequencing was blood. The TCR originated in a woman aged 55-69 years in good health. V usage is TRBV7-6 and J usage is TRBJ2-5; D not resolved. The DNA of the CDR3 is TGTGCCAGCAGCTTTCGGAGTAATTCAGAGACCCAGTACTTC. Translated, it gives CASSFRSNSETQYF.